The 26 T cell receptor beta chains in this list originate from one sample, sequenced in a study of vaccination effects on CD4 cells after COVID-19. These receptors have no known antigen. Only in-frame clones appear in the TCRdb table, and some are missing; sequencing was by immunoSEQ multiplex PCR. The data show tens of thousands of clones, 65% to 80% seen once. The culture ran for about 10 days, and then CD4+ T cells were isolated. This individual contracted SARS-CoV-2 between March and December 2020, as verified by PCR. All study participants received two doses of BNT162b2 or mRNA-1273 vaccine. Specimen: CD4+ T cells from PBMCs cultured without peptide, collected after COVID-19 vaccination. The receptors stem from a human donor who had a prior SARS-CoV-2 infection.

The V gene is TRBV7-2, the J gene TRBJ2-7; perhaps TRBD2 as D (6 bases). Trimming pared 5 bases from V and 3 bases from J, leaving 14 bases between. Germline CDR1 is SGHTA and CDR2 is FQGNSA. The CDR3 has 14 residues. Here the CDR3 reads CASSEGSGFYEQYF. The CDR3, as DNA: TGTGCCAGCAGCGAAGGCAGCGGGTTCTACGAGCAGTACTTC.

The chain joins TRBV5-1 to TRBJ2-3, with 8 bases matching TRBD1. Germline loops: CDR1 SGHRS, CDR2 YFSETQ. The CDR3 has 15 amino acids. Losses at the gene ends were 0 bases for V and 8 bases for J; bases not matched to a gene: 8. The CDR3 here is CASSLGTGIGGTQYF. CDR3 sequence (DNA): TGCGCCAGCAGCTTGGGGACAGGGATAGGGGGTACGCAGTATTTT.

The chain combines TRBV10-1 with TRBJ2-5; D is possibly TRBD1 (6 bases). V was shortened by 5 bases and J by 1 base, with 17 bases between the two germline ends. The germline CDR1 and CDR2 sequences are WNHNN and SYGVQD (reference sequence). The CDR3 loop spans 16 amino acids. The CDR3 sequence: CASSPWGLALQETQYF. The CDR3 DNA sequence: TGCGCCAGCAGTCCGTGGGGGCTAGCCCTCCAAGAGACCCAGTACTTC.

The CDR3 spells CATSDFGPGEGNEQFF. In DNA form, the CDR3 reads TGTGCCACCAGTGATTTTGGGCCAGGGGAGGGCAATGAGCAGTTCTTC. The chain couples TRBV24-1 to TRBJ2-1; D is perhaps TRBD2 (7 bases). Trimming removed 1 base from V and 6 bases from J, with 15 bases in between. CDR3 length: 16 residues. Germline V gene data show CDR1 as KGHDR and CDR2 as SFDVKD.

The chain employs TRBV7-9 and TRBJ1-1, with D possibly matching TRBD1 (5 bases). V was trimmed by 5 bases and J by 4 bases, leaving 17 bases between them. Looked up from germline, CDR1 is SEHNR and CDR2 is FQNEAQ (reference sequence). The CDR3 sequence is 15 residues long. CDR3 protein: CASSPKIRVSTEAFF. In DNA form, the CDR3 reads TGTGCCAGCAGCCCAAAAATCAGGGTAAGCACTGAAGCTTTCTTT. Using reference TRBV7-9 and TRBJ1-1 for the parts outside the CDR3, the full variable domain is DTGVSQNPRHKITKRGQNVTFRCDPISEHNRLYWYRQTLGQGPEFLTYFQNEAQLEKSRLLSDRFSAERPKGSFSTLEIQRTEQGDSAMYLCASSPKIRVSTEAFFGQGTRLTVV.

J is TRBJ1-5 and V is TRBV6-6, with no clear D. Germline CDR1 MNHNY, CDR2 SVGAGI (reference sequence). There are 14 residues in the CDR3. Trimming left V 9 bases short and J 7 bases short, with 19 bases between. CDR3 amino acids: CASNLLIGRQPQHF. In nucleotides, the CDR3 is TGTGCCAGTAACCTCCTAATAGGGCGACAGCCCCAGCATTTT.

The gene calls are TRBV7-9 and TRBJ1-2; TRBD1 aligns across 8 bases. The CDR3 runs 15 residues. V gave up 2 bases and J gave up 3 bases; unmatched junction bases: 5. CDR1 SEHNR and CDR2 FQNEAQ come from the germline V gene (reference sequence). CDR3 DNA: TGTGCCAGCAGCTTATCGGCAGGGGGCTACTATGGCTACACCTTC. Its translation is CASSLSAGGYYGYTF.

The chain couples TRBV3-1 (or the pseudogene TRBV3-2) to TRBJ1-4; D gene uncertain. The germline gives CDR1 LGHDT, CDR2 YNNKEL (reference sequence). The CDR3 has 11 residues. The V end lost 0 bases, the J end lost 9 bases, and 2 bases lay between the germline ends. The CDR3: CASSQDKKLFF. CDR3 in DNA: TGTGCCAGCAGCCAAGACAAAAAACTGTTTTTT.

In this sample, this clone turned up a few times. J is TRBJ1-1 and V is TRBV13, with 9 bases that match TRBD1. The germline gives CDR1 PRHDT, CDR2 FYEKMQ (reference sequence). The J segment lost 3 bases and the V segment lost 3 bases, leaving 5 bases of the junction unmatched. The CDR3 extends over 15 amino acids. CDR3 region: CASSFEDRGYTEAFF. CDR3 DNA: TGTGCCAGCAGCTTCGAGGACAGGGGCTACACTGAAGCTTTCTTT.

The chain employs TRBV11-3 and TRBJ1-1; D unresolved. Per the germline V gene, CDR1 is SGHNT and CDR2 is YENEEA. The CDR3 runs 11 residues. V was clipped by 8 bases and J by 0 bases, with 4 bases between them. The CDR3 region has the DNA TGTGCCAGCGGGGTGAACACTGAAGCTTTCTTT. It codes for CASGVNTEAFF.

The J gene is TRBJ1-2, the V gene TRBV29-1; TRBD1 agrees at 7 bases. Germline V gene data show CDR1 as SQVTM and CDR2 as ANQGSEA. V was pared by 4 bases and J by 0 bases, with 8 bases of the junction left unmatched. The CDR3 covers 15 residues. The CDR3 region is CSVARDSNSNYGYTF. DNA for the CDR3: TGCAGCGTTGCAAGGGACAGTAACTCTAACTATGGCTACACCTTC.

The chain uses TRBV12-5 and TRBJ2-5, with 8 positions matching TRBD2. Germline loops: CDR1 LGHNT, CDR2 FRNRAP. The CDR3 sequence is 15 residues long. Trimming took 6 bases from V and 1 from J; bases not matched to a gene: 7. CDR3 bases: TGTGCTAGTGGGTCCGGGGCGGGGGGCCAAGAGACCCAGTACTTC. It yields the protein CASGSGAGGQETQYF.

V gene TRBV5-6 combines with J gene TRBJ1-4, with 7 bases matching TRBD1. This CDR3 contains 15 residues. CDR1 SGHDT and CDR2 YYEEEE come from the germline V gene. With V trimmed by 4 bases and J by 2 bases, 5 bases remained unmatched. The CDR3 protein is CASSQQGGTNEKLFF. In DNA, the CDR3 is TGTGCCAGCAGCCAACAAGGGGGCACTAATGAAAAACTGTTTTTT.

The J gene is TRBJ2-4, the V gene TRBV24-1; D is ambiguous. Germline assignment: CDR1 KGHDR and CDR2 SFDVKD. The CDR3 loop spans 17 amino acids. Trimming pared 0 bases from V and 2 bases from J, leaving 13 bases between. The DNA for the CDR3 is TGTGCCACCAGTGATTTGCAGGAGCAGGTGACCAAAAACATTCAGTACTTC. Protein sequence: CATSDLQEQVTKNIQYF.

The J gene is TRBJ1-5, the V gene TRBV28, with D possibly matching TRBD1 (6 bases). The CDR3 contains 13 residues. From germline, CDR1 is MDHEN and CDR2 SYDVKM. Trimming left V 5 bases short and J 5 bases short, with 10 bases between. CDR3 residues: CASSTDSYQPQHF. CDR3 nucleotide sequence: TGTGCCAGCAGTACGGACAGCTATCAGCCCCAGCATTTT.

This chain links TRBV7-9 with TRBJ1-2, with no clear D. Germline loops: CDR1 SEHNR, CDR2 FQNEAQ (reference sequence). The CDR3 consists of 15 residues. Trimming removed 2 bases from V and 1 base from J, with 11 bases in between. In DNA form, the CDR3 reads TGTGCCAGCAGCTTATTCCTCGGGGATAACTATGGCTACACCTTC. Its translation is CASSLFLGDNYGYTF. The full variable domain, rest sourced from reference TRBV7-9 and TRBJ1-2, is DTGVSQNPRHKITKRGQNVTFRCDPISEHNRLYWYRQTLGQGPEFLTYFQNEAQLEKSRLLSDRFSAERPKGSFSTLEIQRTEQGDSAMYLCASSLFLGDNYGYTFGSGTRLTVV.

The chain carries TRBV7-9 and TRBJ2-5; possibly TRBD1 for D (7 bases). Trimming took off 2 bases at V and 0 bases at J, with 13 bases between the two ends. The germline V gene encodes CDR1 SEHNR and CDR2 FQNEAQ (reference sequence). The CDR3 has 16 amino acids. The CDR3 DNA is TGTGCCAGCAGCTTATGGAGGGGGCACGACCAAGAGACCCAGTACTTC. Translated, it gives CASSLWRGHDQETQYF.

The chain couples TRBV6-5 to TRBJ1-5, with 8 bases aligning to TRBD1. Germline CDR1 MNHEY, CDR2 SVGAGI. CDR3 length equals 13 residues. V dropped 9 bases and J dropped 5; count of bases not matched to a gene: 6. CDR3: CARAGTGDQPQHF. The CDR3 DNA follows: TGTGCCAGGGCCGGGACAGGCGATCAGCCCCAGCATTTT.

The chain carries TRBV7-2 and TRBJ2-1, with 8 positions matching TRBD2. Per the germline V gene, CDR1 is SGHTA and CDR2 is FQGNSA. Trimming took 2 bases from V and 2 from J; bases not matched to a gene: 5. This CDR3 region has 16 residues. CDR3 region: CASSLRRRGAYNEQFF. CDR3 DNA: TGTGCCAGCAGCTTAAGGAGGCGGGGGGCCTACAATGAGCAGTTCTTC. Looking up the rest from reference TRBV7-2 and TRBJ2-1 gives the full variable domain: GAGVSQSPSNKVTEKGKDVELRCDPISGHTALYWYRQSLGQGLEFLIYFQGNSAPDKSGLPSDRFSAERTGGSVSTLTIQRTQQEDSAVYLCASSLRRRGAYNEQFFGPGTRLTVL.

The chain joins TRBV15 to TRBJ1-2, with a tentative D call TRBD1 (5 bases). The CDR3 has 14 amino acids. CDR1 and CDR2 from the germline V gene are LNHNV and YYDKDF (reference sequence). Trimming took 1 base from V and 2 from J, leaving 8 bases between them. CDR3 coding DNA: TGTGCCACCAGCAGAGTTGAGGGGAACTATGGCTACACCTTC. Protein product: CATSRVEGNYGYTF. The whole variable domain, remainder taken from reference TRBV15 and TRBJ1-2, is DAMVIQNPRYQVTQFGKPVTLSCSQTLNHNVMYWYQQKSSQAPKLLFHYYDKDFNNEADTPDNFQSRRPNTSFCFLDIRSPGLGDTAMYLCATSRVEGNYGYTFGSGTRLTVV.

This clone was seen a handful of times. This chain uses TRBV7-9 with TRBJ2-6; D might be TRBD2 (6 bases). Trimming shortened V by 1 base and J by 6 bases, and 10 bases separated the two germline ends. The CDR3 is 15 amino acids. Germline V lookup: CDR1 SEHNR, CDR2 FQNEAQ (reference sequence). For the CDR3, the DNA is TGTGCCAGCAGCTTAGGGGGGGACCCGGCCAACGTCCTGACTTTC. Protein sequence: CASSLGGDPANVLTF.

The chain carries TRBV3-1 (or the pseudogene TRBV3-2) and TRBJ1-6; possible D gene TRBD1, 6 bases. V lost 4 bases and J lost 10, with 17 bases in between. Per the germline V gene, CDR1 is LGHDT and CDR2 is YNNKEL (reference sequence). The CDR3 is 15 residues long. CDR3 residues: CASSPDSNLGSPLHF. The DNA for the CDR3 is TGTGCCAGCAGCCCGGACAGTAATTTAGGGTCACCCCTCCACTTT.

The chain carries TRBV5-6 and TRBJ1-1; D gene uncertain. The CDR3 extends over 13 amino acids. Germline assignment: CDR1 SGHDT and CDR2 YYEEEE. V lost 4 bases and J lost 1, with 8 bases in between. This CDR3 is CASSPRGNTEAFF. CDR3 in DNA: TGTGCCAGCAGCCCTCGGGGGAACACTGAAGCTTTCTTT.

The genes are TRBV5-1 and TRBJ2-5; a possible D gene is TRBD2 (6 bases). Germline V gene sequence: CDR1 SGHRS, CDR2 YFSETQ. V lost 2 bases and J 5 bases, leaving 10 bases between the germline ends. The CDR3 runs to 13 residues. The CDR3, as DNA: TGCGCCAGCAGCTTCGCGGGGTGGGAGACCCAGTACTTC. This sequence encodes CASSFAGWETQYF.

This sequence joins TRBV24-1 and TRBJ2-3, with TRBD2 matching over 9 bases. Germline lookup yields CDR1 KGHDR and CDR2 SFDVKD. The CDR3 contains 17 residues. V gave up 1 base and J gave up 1 base; unmatched junction bases: 5. DNA of the CDR3: TGTGCCACCAGTGATTTTGGGGGACTAGCAGGCACAGATACGCAGTATTTT. It is translated as CATSDFGGLAGTDTQYF.

The sample holds a few counts of this clone. The rearrangement links TRBV14 to TRBJ2-3, with D unresolved. The germline CDR1 and CDR2 sequences are SGHDN and FVKESK. CDR3 length equals 14 residues. V lost 2 bases and J 7 bases, leaving 13 bases between the germline ends. The CDR3 protein is CASSQSAFTNTQYF. The DNA of the CDR3 is TGTGCCAGCAGCCAATCAGCATTTACGAATACGCAGTATTTT.